This TCR beta chain came from a study of blood T cells in healthy people across ages. Primers used in a second PCR of roughly 6 to 12 cycles were a sample-barcoded 5' primer and a J-beta primer mix. TCRdb re-analysed the 5' RACE reads in MiXCR, keeping a single row per CDR3 protein. The sample includes roughly 500,000 distinct CDR3 sequences, roughly a quarter of them seen just once. The sequence came from a woman in her 70s in good health. The source material was blood.

The chain's CDR3 is CATSDLTGGAVAGEVDTQYF. The CDR3 DNA follows: TGTGCCACCAGTGATTTGACAGGGGGCGCGGTGGCGGGGGAAGTGGATACGCAGTATTTT. V usage is TRBV24-1 and J usage is TRBJ2-3; 9 nucleotides line up with TRBD1. The V segment lost 0 bases and the J segment 6 bases; nucleotides outside the gene matches: 18. The CDR3 extends over 20 amino acids. Germline CDR1 and CDR2: KGHDR and SFDVKD.